Sequencing of this TCR beta chain was carried out in a study of PD-1 blockade in classical Hodgkin lymphoma. The junction had 9 bases not matched to a gene; V was cut back by 4 bases and J by 0 bases. The CDR3 spans 19 residues. Germline CDR1 is LNHDA and CDR2 is SQIVND (reference sequence). General study results and limits: It was reported that newly diagnosed patients had less baseline TCR diversity than healthy donors. Complete responders' baseline diversity resembled that of newly diagnosed patients. Nivolumab initiation under 1 year post-ASCT meant exclusion. A significant rise in TCR diversity by C4D1 was seen for CD4+ but not CD8+ cells.

Each patient relapsed following autologous stem cell transplantation, and prior brentuximab vedotin exposure differed. As to this clone: Its antigen remains unidentified.

Sequenced by immunoSEQ multiplex PCR; TCRdb stores in-frame clones only, minus some. The sample shows approximately 89,000 clones, approximately 80% of them seen only once. The sequence came from a human donor with classical Hodgkin lymphoma. This chain connects TRBV19 to TRBJ2-6, with 10 bases matching TRBD1. Here the sequenced sample was peripheral blood mononuclear cells (PBMCs), taken at baseline. CDR3 in amino acids: CASSTRTGGTSSGANVLTF. The CDR3 bases are TGTGCCAGTAGTACGCGGACAGGGGGGACCAGCTCTGGGGCCAACGTCCTGACTTTC. Full variable domain (remainder filled in from reference TRBV19 and TRBJ2-6): DGGITQSPKYLFRKEGQNVTLSCEQNLNHDAMYWYRQDPGQGLRLIYYSQIVNDFQKGDIAEGYSVSREKKESFPLTVTSAQKNPTAFYLCASSTRTGGTSSGANVLTFGAGSRLTVL.